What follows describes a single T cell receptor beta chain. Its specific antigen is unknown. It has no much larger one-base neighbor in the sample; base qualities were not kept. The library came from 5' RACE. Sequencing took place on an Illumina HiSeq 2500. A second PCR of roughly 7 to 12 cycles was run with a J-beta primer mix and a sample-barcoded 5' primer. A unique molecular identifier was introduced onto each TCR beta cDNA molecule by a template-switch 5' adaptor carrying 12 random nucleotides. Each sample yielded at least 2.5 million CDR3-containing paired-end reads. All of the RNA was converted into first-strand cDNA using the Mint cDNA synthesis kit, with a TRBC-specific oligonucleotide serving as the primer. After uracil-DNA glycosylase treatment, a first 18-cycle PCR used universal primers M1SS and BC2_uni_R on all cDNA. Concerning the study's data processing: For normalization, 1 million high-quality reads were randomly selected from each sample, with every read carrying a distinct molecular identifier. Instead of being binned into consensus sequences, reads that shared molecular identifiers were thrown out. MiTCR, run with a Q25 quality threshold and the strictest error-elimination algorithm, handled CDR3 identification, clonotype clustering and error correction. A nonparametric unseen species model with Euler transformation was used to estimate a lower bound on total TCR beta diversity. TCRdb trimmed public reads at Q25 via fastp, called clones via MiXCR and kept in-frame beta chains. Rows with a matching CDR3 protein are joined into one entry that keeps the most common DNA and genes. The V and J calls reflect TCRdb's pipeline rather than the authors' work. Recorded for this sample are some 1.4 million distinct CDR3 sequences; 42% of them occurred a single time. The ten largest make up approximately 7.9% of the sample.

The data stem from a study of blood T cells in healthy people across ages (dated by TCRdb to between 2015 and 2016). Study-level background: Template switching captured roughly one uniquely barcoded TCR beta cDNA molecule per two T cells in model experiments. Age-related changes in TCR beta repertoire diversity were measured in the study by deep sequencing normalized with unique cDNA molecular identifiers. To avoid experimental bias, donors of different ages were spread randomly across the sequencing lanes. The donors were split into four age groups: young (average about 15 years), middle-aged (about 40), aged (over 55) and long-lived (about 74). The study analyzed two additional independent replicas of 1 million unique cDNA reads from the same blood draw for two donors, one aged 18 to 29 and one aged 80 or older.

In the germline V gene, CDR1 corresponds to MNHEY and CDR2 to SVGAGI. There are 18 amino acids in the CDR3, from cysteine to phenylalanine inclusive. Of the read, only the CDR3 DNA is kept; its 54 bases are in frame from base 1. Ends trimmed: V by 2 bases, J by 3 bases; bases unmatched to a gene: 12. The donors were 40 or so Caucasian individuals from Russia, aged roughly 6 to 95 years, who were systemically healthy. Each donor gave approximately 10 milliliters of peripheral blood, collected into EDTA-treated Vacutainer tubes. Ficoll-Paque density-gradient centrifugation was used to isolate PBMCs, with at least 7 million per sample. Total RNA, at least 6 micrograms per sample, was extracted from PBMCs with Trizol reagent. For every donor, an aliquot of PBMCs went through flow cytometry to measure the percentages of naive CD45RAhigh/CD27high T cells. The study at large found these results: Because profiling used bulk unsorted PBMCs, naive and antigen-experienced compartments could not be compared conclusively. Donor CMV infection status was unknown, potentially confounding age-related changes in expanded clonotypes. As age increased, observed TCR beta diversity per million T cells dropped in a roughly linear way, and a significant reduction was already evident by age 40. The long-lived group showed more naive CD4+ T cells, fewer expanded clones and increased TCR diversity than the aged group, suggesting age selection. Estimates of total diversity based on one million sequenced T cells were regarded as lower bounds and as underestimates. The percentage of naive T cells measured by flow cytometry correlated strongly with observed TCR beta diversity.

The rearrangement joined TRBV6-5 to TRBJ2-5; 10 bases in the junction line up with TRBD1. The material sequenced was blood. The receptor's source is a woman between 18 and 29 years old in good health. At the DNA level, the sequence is TGTGCCAGCAGTTACGTGACAGGGGGCGTGAGTGGCAAAGAGACCCAGTACTTC. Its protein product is CASSYVTGGVSGKETQYF.